These 15 T cell receptor beta chains originate from one sample sequenced in a study of T cell responses to AZD1222 COVID-19 vaccine. Clones were read by immunoSEQ multiplex PCR, and TCRdb kept only the in-frame ones, dropping some. The table lists around 94,000 clones, 85% to 90% of them singletons. Sequenced here: peripheral blood, sampled on day 0 of AZD1222 vaccination. The receptors stem from an adult in good health.

The chain uses TRBV5-1 and TRBJ1-3, with D hard to call. The V end lost 2 bases, the J end lost 2 bases, and 8 bases lay between the germline ends. This CDR3 region has 14 residues. CDR1 and CDR2 (germline): SGHRS, YFSETQ. The CDR3 nucleotides read TGCGCCAGCAGCTTACAGTGGCCTGGAAACACCATATATTTT. It yields the protein CASSLQWPGNTIYF.

The rearrangement joins TRBV5-1 to TRBJ1-3, with D unclear. Germline V lookup: CDR1 SGHRS, CDR2 YFSETQ. The V end lost 0 bases, the J end lost 7 bases, and 11 bases lay between the germline ends. The CDR3 has 14 residues. Written as DNA, the CDR3 is TGCGCCAGCAGCTTGGAGCCGGGTTCGAACACCATATATTTT. Translating gives CASSLEPGSNTIYF.

V gene TRBV4-1 combines with J gene TRBJ1-5; no clear D. Trimming took 3 bases from V and 4 from J, leaving 10 bases between them. Looked up from germline, CDR1 is MGHRA and CDR2 is YSYEKL. This CDR3 region has 14 residues. The CDR3 loop reads CASSHKKRNQPQHF. The CDR3 region has the DNA TGCGCCAGCAGCCACAAGAAGAGAAATCAGCCCCAGCATTTT.

The chain uses TRBV28 and TRBJ2-7; TRBD2 agrees at 16 bases. Germline V gene data show CDR1 as MDHEN and CDR2 as SYDVKM. Trimming removed 5 bases from V and 12 bases from J; junction bases left unmatched: 4. The CDR3 is made up of 13 amino acids. CDR3 DNA: TGTGCCAGCAGTCTGGGACTAGCGGGGGGGGTGTACTTC. Amino acids: CASSLGLAGGVYF.

V usage is TRBV2 and J usage is TRBJ2-7; D is ambiguous. This CDR3 is built from 13 residues. From germline, CDR1 is SNHLY and CDR2 FYNNEI. Deletions cut 0 bases from V and 5 bases from J, with 8 bases between. DNA of the CDR3: TGTGCCAGCAGTGAAGCGGCAGAAAACGAGCAGTACTTC. Protein product: CASSEAAENEQYF.

Remarks on this clone: Different DNA sequences within this sample yield the same CDR3. The chain employs TRBV4-3 and TRBJ1-4; perhaps TRBD1 as D (6 bases). The CDR3 spans 15 residues. Germline V gives CDR1 LGHNA, CDR2 YSLEER. V lost 0 bases to trimming and J lost 8 bases, with 13 bases between them. CDR3 sequence reads: CASSQDGGAREKLFF. The CDR3 DNA reads as TGCGCCAGCAGCCAAGACGGGGGCGCCCGCGAAAAACTGTTTTTT.

The V gene is TRBV7-3, the J gene TRBJ2-5; the D is unclear. Germline loops: CDR1 SGHTA, CDR2 FQGTGA. Trimming removed 5 bases at V and 5 bases at J, with 12 bases between. The CDR3 length is 13 residues. The CDR3 DNA reads as TGTGCCAGCAGCCCCAGTCCTGCCGAGACCCAGTACTTC. Protein: CASSPSPAETQYF. Looking up the rest from reference TRBV7-3 and TRBJ2-5 gives the full variable domain: GAGVSQTPSNKVTEKGKYVELRCDPISGHTALYWYRQSLGQGPEFLIYFQGTGAADDSGLPNDRFFAVRPEGSVSTLKIQRTERGDSAVYLCASSPSPAETQYFGPGTRLLVL.

This clone appeared a few times. The chain is built from TRBV12-3 or TRBV12-4 and TRBJ2-7; no clear D. The CDR3 runs 11 residues. V dropped 5 bases and J dropped 12 bases, with 14 bases sitting between them. The CDR3: CASSETVRRYF. CDR3 nucleotides: TGTGCCAGCAGTGAGACCGTCCGGCGGTACTTC.

This chain links TRBV21-1 with TRBJ2-3; the table names TRBD2, a call not compared with the DNA. TRBV21-1 corresponds to a pseudogene. CDR3 length: 17 residues. CDR3 protein: CASSKRASGGPTDTQYF. As DNA, the CDR3 is TGTGCCAGCAGCAAAAGGGCTAGCGGGGGGCCCACAGATACGCAGTATTTT.

The rearrangement joins TRBV5-5 to TRBJ1-2, with TRBD1 matching over 8 bases. The germline gives CDR1 SGHKS, CDR2 YYEKEE (reference sequence). J gave up 8 bases and V 4 bases, and 7 bases lay outside the gene matches. The CDR3 has 13 amino acids. The CDR3 region has the DNA TGTGCCAGCAGCAAAACAGGGGGATGGGGCTACACCTTC. Protein: CASSKTGGWGYTF. The full variable domain, its missing parts supplied by reference TRBV5-5 and TRBJ1-2, is DAGVTQSPTHLIKTRGQQVTLRCSPISGHKSVSWYQQVLGQGPQFIFQYYEKEERGRGNFPDRFSARQFPNYSSELNVNALLLGDSALYLCASSKTGGWGYTFGSGTRLTVV.

The chain is built from TRBV20-1 and TRBJ1-6; 8 nucleotides line up with TRBD1. Looked up from germline, CDR1 is DFQATT and CDR2 is SNEGSKA (reference sequence). The V segment lost 3 bases and the J segment 7 bases; nucleotides outside the gene matches: 5. This CDR3 has 14 residues. CDR3 region: CSASPDRGNSPLHF. The CDR3 DNA is TGCAGTGCTAGTCCCGACAGGGGCAATTCACCCCTCCACTTT.

This rearrangement joins TRBV9 to TRBJ2-5; TRBD2 aligns across 7 bases. This CDR3 is built from 15 residues. The germline V gene encodes CDR1 SGDLS and CDR2 YYNGEE. V shed 2 bases and J 2 bases; nucleotides not matched to a gene: 6. The CDR3 nucleotides read TGTGCCAGCAGCGTCGGAGCGGGGACTCAAGAGACCCAGTACTTC. This translates into CASSVGAGTQETQYF. The whole variable domain, filled in from reference TRBV9 and TRBJ2-5, reads DSGVTQTPKHLITATGQRVTLRCSPRSGDLSVYWYQQSLDQGLQFLIQYYNGEERAKGNILERFSAQQFPDLHSELNLSSLELGDSALYFCASSVGAGTQETQYFGPGTRLLVL.

The chain carries TRBV6-2 or TRBV6-3 and TRBJ1-1; D is unresolved. There are 13 residues in the CDR3. V was cut by 4 bases and J by 7 bases, with 13 bases left in between. Germline CDR1 reads MNHEY; CDR2 reads SVGEGT. The chain's CDR3 is CASSFDVTGEAFF. The DNA for the CDR3 is TGTGCCAGCAGTTTTGATGTGACGGGTGAAGCTTTCTTT.

V gene TRBV2 combines with J gene TRBJ1-5; TRBD1 aligns across 9 bases. Germline V gene lookup returns CDR1 SNHLY and CDR2 FYNNEI. This CDR3 has 15 residues. V lost 0 bases, J lost 7 bases, and 4 bases stayed unmatched. The CDR3 sequence is CASSEAGQGIQPQHF. Written as DNA, the CDR3 is TGTGCCAGCAGTGAAGCGGGACAGGGAATCCAGCCCCAGCATTTT.

CDR3 protein: CASSDMSYGYTF. The CDR3 region has the DNA TGTGCCAGTAGTGACATGAGCTATGGCTACACCTTC. J is TRBJ1-2 and V is TRBV19; D not certain. V lost 5 bases and J 4 bases, leaving 8 bases between the germline ends. Germline V lookup: CDR1 LNHDA, CDR2 SQIVND (reference sequence). This CDR3 is 12 amino acids long.